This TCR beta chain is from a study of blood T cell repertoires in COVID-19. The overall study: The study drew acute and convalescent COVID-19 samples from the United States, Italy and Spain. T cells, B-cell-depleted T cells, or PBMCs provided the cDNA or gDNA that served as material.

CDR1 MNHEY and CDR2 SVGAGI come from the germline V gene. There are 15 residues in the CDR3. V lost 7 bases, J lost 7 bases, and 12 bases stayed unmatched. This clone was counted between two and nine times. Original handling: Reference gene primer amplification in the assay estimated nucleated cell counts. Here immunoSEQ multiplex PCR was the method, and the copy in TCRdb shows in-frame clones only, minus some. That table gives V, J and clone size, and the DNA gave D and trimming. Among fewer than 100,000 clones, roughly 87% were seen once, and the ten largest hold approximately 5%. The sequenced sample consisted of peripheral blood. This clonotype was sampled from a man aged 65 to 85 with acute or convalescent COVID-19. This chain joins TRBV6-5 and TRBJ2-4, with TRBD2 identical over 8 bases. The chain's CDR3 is CASTESGGMGNIQYF. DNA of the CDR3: TGTGCCAGCACCGAATCGGGGGGGATGGGGAACATTCAGTACTTC.